Below are 27 T cell receptor beta chains sequenced from a single sample in a study of blood T cell repertoires in COVID-19 (dated by TCRdb to the early 2020s). The protocol used for the library was the immunoSEQ multiplex PCR assay. TCRdb retrieved this table from immuneACCESS and kept in-frame rearrangements only. Not all clones are present; in checked studies, unresolved V genes account for under half, and no reason is known for the remainder. This sample has some 330,000 clones in its table, and 86% of those were observed once. The top ten hold 4% to 5% of the sample. The specimen was PBMCs or T cells enriched from blood (not recorded which). These receptors all come from a man aged 25-45 years who had recovered from COVID-19.

The sample holds a few counts of this clone. The chain recombines TRBV2 with TRBJ1-2; 8 bases line up with TRBD1. Germline values: CDR1 SNHLY, CDR2 FYNNEI. The CDR3 extends over 14 amino acids. V lost 2 bases and J lost 6; bases outside the gene matches: 5. This chain's CDR3 is CASSEQGAFDGYTF. Here the CDR3 DNA reads TGTGCCAGCAGTGAACAGGGGGCGTTTGATGGCTACACCTTC.

This chain uses TRBV18 with TRBJ1-3, with 8 bases fitting TRBD1. The CDR3 totals 16 residues. J lost 0 bases, V lost 6 bases, and 7 bases had no gene match. Germline V gene data show CDR1 as KGHSH and CDR2 as LQKENI. CDR3 nucleotide sequence: TGTGCCAGCTCCACGGGACAGGCAAGCTCTGGAAACACCATATATTTT. This gives the protein CASSTGQASSGNTIYF.

This clone has a single count. The gene calls are TRBV29-1 and TRBJ2-2; 9 bases are shared with TRBD1. The CDR3 totals 13 residues. V lost 7 bases and J lost 2; bases outside the gene matches: 2. CDR1 is SQVTM and CDR2 is ANQGSEA in the germline V gene. The CDR3, as DNA: TGCAGCGGGGACAGGGATAACACCGGGGAGCTGTTTTTT. Amino acids: CSGDRDNTGELFF.

The chain combines TRBV29-1 with TRBJ2-5; the D is unclear. Germline CDR1 is SQVTM and CDR2 is ANQGSEA. The germline V and J ends were trimmed by 1 base and 1 base, with 7 bases remaining between them. The CDR3 has 13 amino acids. CDR3 coding DNA: TGCAGCGTTGAAGGACTGTCCCAAGAGACCCAGTACTTC. It yields the protein CSVEGLSQETQYF.

This chain connects TRBV11-3 to TRBJ1-1, with D possibly being TRBD1 (5 bases). Trimming took off 6 bases at V and 1 base at J, with 6 bases between the two ends. From germline, CDR1 is SGHNT and CDR2 YENEEA. CDR3 length equals 12 residues. The CDR3 here is CASSGQNTEAFF. The CDR3 DNA reads TGTGCCAGCAGTGGACAGAACACTGAAGCTTTCTTT. The whole variable domain, filled in from reference TRBV11-3 and TRBJ1-1, reads EAGVVQSPRYKIIEKKQPVAFWCNPISGHNTLYWYLQNLGQGPELLIRYENEEAVDDSQLPKDRFSAERLKGVDSTLKIQPAELGDSAVYLCASSGQNTEAFFGQGTRLTVV.

The CDR3 sequence is CSVIEQGTNTEAFF. The CDR3 nucleotides read TGCAGCGTGATTGAACAGGGGACCAACACTGAAGCTTTCTTT. The rearrangement uses TRBV29-1 and TRBJ1-1; the match to TRBD1 covers 7 bases. The CDR3 contains 14 residues. Germline loops: CDR1 SQVTM, CDR2 ANQGSEA. J lost 2 bases, V lost 6 bases, and 9 bases had no gene match.

The chain couples TRBV3-1 (or the pseudogene TRBV3-2) to TRBJ1-6; TRBD1 matches at 9 bases. V lost 5 bases and J lost 9; bases outside the gene matches: 8. The CDR3 is 15 residues long. The germline V gene has CDR1 LGHDT and CDR2 YNNKEL (reference sequence). This chain's CDR3 is CASSSKGQGTSPLHF. As DNA, the CDR3 is TGTGCCAGCAGCTCCAAGGGACAGGGTACTTCACCCCTCCACTTT.

CDR3 region: CASSSGLAVEQYF. CDR3 sequence (DNA): TGTGCCAGTAGTTCGGGACTAGCGGTAGAGCAGTACTTC. The V and J genes are TRBV19 and TRBJ2-7; TRBD2 agrees at 11 bases. Germline V gene lookup returns CDR1 LNHDA and CDR2 SQIVND (reference sequence). This CDR3 is 13 amino acids long. Germline trimming cut 5 bases from V and 7 bases from J; bases unmatched to any gene: 4.

The chain couples TRBV20-1 to TRBJ1-1; D is ambiguous. The CDR3 covers 11 residues. Germline V CDR1 and CDR2: DFQATT, SNEGSKA (reference sequence). CDR3 coding DNA: TGCAGCTCCCTCCATTCTAATGAAGCTTTCTTT. Translated, it gives CSSLHSNEAFF.

The rearrangement uses TRBV27 and TRBJ1-5; the match to TRBD1 covers 11 bases. Per the germline V gene, CDR1 is MNHEY and CDR2 is SMNVEV (reference sequence). The CDR3 extends over 18 amino acids. Unmatched junction bases numbered 11, after V lost 0 bases and J lost 7 bases. The CDR3 DNA reads as TGTGCCAGCAGTTTATCGTGGGGGACAGGGGGACGGAGCCAGCCCCAGCATTTT. The encoded protein is CASSLSWGTGGRSQPQHF.

The genes are TRBV12-5 and TRBJ2-5; D is perhaps TRBD2 (7 bases). The length of the CDR3 is 15 residues. Germline loops: CDR1 LGHNT, CDR2 FRNRAP. V lost 7 bases and J lost 4, with 19 bases in between. CDR3 sequence reads: CASALGGGSLETQYF. CDR3 nucleotide sequence: TGTGCTAGTGCCTTGGGAGGGGGGAGTTTAGAGACCCAGTACTTC.

V is TRBV7-6 and J is TRBJ2-5; 10 nucleotides align to TRBD1. The CDR3 totals 15 residues. Trimming took 7 bases from V and 5 from J; bases not matched to a gene: 10. The germline CDR1 and CDR2 sequences are SGHVS and FNYEAQ. The CDR3 region is CASTGSTGGAETQYF. CDR3 nucleotide sequence: TGTGCCAGCACCGGATCGACAGGGGGCGCCGAGACCCAGTACTTC.

The V gene is TRBV5-4, the J gene TRBJ2-7, with 9 bases fitting TRBD2. With V trimmed by 7 bases and J by 6 bases, 17 bases remained unmatched. The CDR3 totals 16 residues. CDR1 and CDR2 (germline): SGHNT, YYREEE (reference sequence). The CDR3 coding sequence is TGTGCCAGCGAAGTGGTGGTAGCGGGAGAATCAGTCGAGCAGTACTTC. As protein: CASEVVVAGESVEQYF.

This clone was counted a few times. The V call is TRBV18, the J call TRBJ2-3; D call uncertain. Deletions cut 3 bases from V and 6 bases from J, with 13 bases between. The CDR3 is 14 amino acids. CDR1 is KGHSH, CDR2 LQKENI, per germline. CDR3: CASSPEVSRDTQYF. CDR3 coding DNA: TGTGCCAGCTCACCTGAGGTTTCTCGGGATACGCAGTATTTT.

V gene TRBV13 combines with J gene TRBJ2-3; 10 positions match TRBD2. Trimming took 3 bases from V and 2 from J; bases not matched to a gene: 5. This CDR3 comprises 16 residues. Germline CDR1 PRHDT, CDR2 FYEKMQ (reference sequence). CDR3: CASSFRLAGDTDTQYF. The CDR3 nucleotides are TGTGCCAGCAGCTTCCGTCTAGCGGGGGACACAGATACGCAGTATTTT.

V is TRBV19 and J is TRBJ2-7; D perhaps matches TRBD1 (5 bases). There are 16 residues in the CDR3. CDR1 LNHDA and CDR2 SQIVND come from the germline V gene (reference sequence). The germline V and J ends were trimmed by 6 bases and 3 bases, with 21 bases remaining between them. The CDR3 DNA sequence: TGTGCCAGTAGAGGGCAGGGCGCGGAATCATTCTACGAGCAGTACTTC. This gives the protein CASRGQGAESFYEQYF.

The chain joins TRBV7-8 to TRBJ2-7; TRBD2 agrees at 8 bases. Germline trimming cut 0 bases from V and 7 bases from J; bases unmatched to any gene: 5. CDR3 length: 14 residues. CDR1 is SGHVS and CDR2 is FQNEAQ in the germline V gene. The CDR3, as DNA: TGTGCCAGCAGCTTAGCGCGAGGGACTAGGGAGCAGTACTTC. It codes for CASSLARGTREQYF.

This chain links TRBV7-8 with TRBJ1-5; maybe TRBD1 (6 bases). The germline gives CDR1 SGHVS, CDR2 FQNEAQ. The CDR3 loop spans 16 amino acids. Deletions cut 2 bases from V and 4 bases from J, with 15 bases between. Written as DNA, the CDR3 is TGTGCCAGCAGCTTATACAGGGTTACCAAGAATCAGCCCCAGCATTTT. Translating it yields CASSLYRVTKNQPQHF.

The chain couples TRBV6-5 to TRBJ1-2, with TRBD1 as a possible D gene (5 bases). V lost 7 bases to trimming and J lost 0 bases, with 15 bases between them. Germline assignment: CDR1 MNHEY and CDR2 SVGAGI. The CDR3 loop spans 15 amino acids. Written as DNA, the CDR3 is TGTGCCAGCACCGCTGGTTGGGGCCCTAACTATGGCTACACCTTC. Translated, it gives CASTAGWGPNYGYTF.

This clone has only one observation. This rearrangement joins TRBV19 to TRBJ2-5; TRBD1 matches at 8 bases. The CDR3 sequence is 14 residues long. Germline CDR1 reads LNHDA; CDR2 reads SQIVND (reference sequence). With V trimmed by 3 bases and J by 5 bases, 5 bases remained unmatched. CDR3 residues: CASSIQGATETQYF. CDR3 nucleotide sequence: TGTGCCAGTAGTATTCAGGGGGCGACCGAGACCCAGTACTTC.

This clone was observed once. The V gene is TRBV6-5, the J gene TRBJ1-5; D gene ambiguous. Germline V CDR1 and CDR2: MNHEY, SVGAGI. The CDR3 contains 15 residues. The germline V and J ends were trimmed by 5 bases and 3 bases, with 14 bases remaining between them. CDR3 sequence reads: CASSPPGSPNQPQHF. The CDR3 DNA is TGTGCCAGCAGTCCCCCTGGGAGCCCCAATCAGCCCCAGCATTTT.

The V and J genes are TRBV5-1 and TRBJ2-7, with TRBD1 as a possible D gene (6 bases). The germline CDR1 and CDR2 sequences are SGHRS and YFSETQ. V was trimmed by 6 bases and J by 1 base, leaving 14 bases between them. The CDR3 totals 14 residues. This CDR3 reads CASNKDSSSYEQYF. The CDR3 region has the DNA TGCGCCAGCAATAAGGACAGTTCATCCTACGAGCAGTACTTC.

The J gene is TRBJ1-4, the V gene TRBV7-2; 10 bases are shared with TRBD1. CDR1 and CDR2 from the germline V gene are SGHTA and FQGNSA. The junction had 7 bases not matched to a gene; V was cut back by 5 bases and J by 7 bases. The CDR3 consists of 15 residues. The CDR3 DNA follows: TGTGCCAGCAGCAGGTCCGGGACAGGGGCTGAAAAACTGTTTTTT. Protein: CASSRSGTGAEKLFF.

The V and J genes are TRBV19 and TRBJ1-3, with 7 bases identical to TRBD1. Germline V lookup: CDR1 LNHDA, CDR2 SQIVND (reference sequence). The CDR3 contains 16 residues. With 4 bases clipped from V and 3 bases from J, the junction kept 9 bases outside the gene matches. CDR3 coding DNA: TGTGCCAGTAGTACACTAGGGACAGCCGTTGGAAACACCATATATTTT. Translation gives CASSTLGTAVGNTIYF.

The chain links TRBV11-3 to TRBJ1-5; D is possibly TRBD1 (5 bases). The CDR3 has 14 residues. Trimming took off 3 bases at V and 7 bases at J, with 13 bases between the two ends. The germline CDR1 and CDR2 sequences are SGHNT and YENEEA. CDR3 sequence reads: CASSLGPGIQPQHF. The DNA for the CDR3 is TGTGCCAGCAGCTTGGGCCCAGGGATCCAGCCCCAGCATTTT. The complete variable domain, with remaining parts taken from reference TRBV11-3 and TRBJ1-5, reads EAGVVQSPRYKIIEKKQPVAFWCNPISGHNTLYWYLQNLGQGPELLIRYENEEAVDDSQLPKDRFSAERLKGVDSTLKIQPAELGDSAVYLCASSLGPGIQPQHFGDGTRLSIL.

CDR3: CASSYGKDRLNEKLFF. The DNA for the CDR3 is TGTGCCAGCAGTTACGGGAAGGACAGATTGAATGAAAAACTGTTTTTT. The rearrangement joins TRBV6-5 to TRBJ1-4; a weak D match, TRBD1 (6 bases). The germline V gene encodes CDR1 MNHEY and CDR2 SVGAGI. The CDR3 has 16 residues. Trimming shortened V by 2 bases and J by 5 bases, and 15 bases separated the two germline ends.

A single count supports this clone. The rearrangement joins TRBV6-5 to TRBJ2-1, with D perhaps TRBD2 (7 bases). Germline assignment: CDR1 MNHEY and CDR2 SVGAGI. Trimming took off 0 bases at V and 10 bases at J, with 16 bases between the two ends. The CDR3 has 15 residues. This CDR3 is CASSYSRLGGGEQFF. The CDR3 DNA sequence: TGTGCCAGCAGTTACTCTCGGCTAGGGGGAGGGGAGCAGTTCTTC.